One T cell receptor beta chain is described in this entry. This entry comes from a study of T cells after yellow fever vaccination. This CDR3 spans 14 amino acids. CDR1 is SGHRS and CDR2 is YFSETQ in the germline V gene. V shed 0 bases and J 5 bases; nucleotides not matched to a gene: 5. TCRdb passed the 5' RACE reads through MiXCR, listing each CDR3 protein once. The sample consists of about 370,000 distinct CDR3 sequences, 11% of them appearing once. The TCR originated in a man between 18 and 29 years old who received the YFV17D yellow fever vaccine. The V gene is TRBV5-1, the J gene TRBJ2-7; 7 bases line up with TRBD1. Material: PBMCs, obtained on the day of the first yellow fever vaccination. The CDR3: CASSLGDSLNEQYF. The CDR3, as DNA: TGCGCCAGCAGCTTGGGGGACAGCTTGAACGAGCAGTACTTC.